The subject of this entry is one TCR beta chain. Its antigen has not been determined. Base qualities were left out, and no much larger clone turns up one base away. The donors were included in the validation cohort of 120 subjects, a group kept apart from the approximately 670-subject first cohort. This record belongs to a study of cytomegalovirus exposure and HLA in healthy donors (dated 2017 in TCRdb). With respect to the entire study: The 670 or so repertoires of the first cohort and the 120 or so validation repertoires were produced on the same platform, according to a later analysis. The aim of the study was to test whether cataloging public T cell receptors could identify signatures of past pathogen exposure. Besides the first cohort of roughly 700 subjects, a separate validation cohort made up of some 110 different subjects was used. High-throughput TCR immunosequencing, statistical association of individual TCRs with disease status, and machine learning were combined to predict cytomegalovirus infection status. General findings and caveats noted by the study authors: A later analysis lacked HLA typing for the validation cohort, so it scored co-occurrence in that cohort across all 120 repertoires. A later analysis found that TCRs clustered in the first cohort also tended to co-occur in the roughly 120 validation repertoires, with more than 90% of cluster scores above 0. A total of 150 to 200 TCR beta chains were listed by the study as associated with cytomegalovirus. Most TCR sequences were observed very rarely across donors, whereas some public TCRs were present in many individuals. In vitro tests confirmed that a few of the cytomegalovirus-associated TCR beta chains recognize cytomegalovirus antigens. The classifier was reported to diagnose cytomegalovirus status with high specificity and sensitivity in both the original cohort and the validation cohort. It was suggested by the authors that the approach could potentially be generalized to other disease states and immunological phenotypes.

CDR1 and CDR2, looked up from the germline V gene, are MNHEY and SVGAGI. Germline trimming: 0 bases from V, 3 bases from J; junction bases outside gene matches: 4. Taken from cysteine to phenylalanine, the CDR3 has 15 residues. Only the CDR3 part of the read is kept: 45 bases, read in frame from the first base. The library was made by the immunoSEQ multiplex PCR assay. In the source study's methods: To diagnose cytomegalovirus status from the catalog of TCR beta chain sequences, a statistical classification framework was built. Not all clones reach the TCRdb copy of this immuneACCESS table, which keeps in-frame sequences only. Checked studies attribute under half of the gap to unresolved V genes and leave the rest unexplained. From that table come the V and J calls and clone size; the DNA was used to work out D and trimming. This sample is represented by some 340,000 clones; roughly nine tenths of them were singletons. The ten largest clones represent approximately 1% of the sample.

The sequence came from a young woman in good health and CMV-seropositive. This sequence uses TRBV6-5 and TRBJ2-7; 8 bases in the junction line up with TRBD2. Sequenced material: PBMCs. This receptor carries the CDR3 CASSYSSGTGYEQYF. The DNA sequence is as follows: TGTGCCAGCAGTTACTCTAGCGGGACCGGCTACGAGCAGTACTTC.